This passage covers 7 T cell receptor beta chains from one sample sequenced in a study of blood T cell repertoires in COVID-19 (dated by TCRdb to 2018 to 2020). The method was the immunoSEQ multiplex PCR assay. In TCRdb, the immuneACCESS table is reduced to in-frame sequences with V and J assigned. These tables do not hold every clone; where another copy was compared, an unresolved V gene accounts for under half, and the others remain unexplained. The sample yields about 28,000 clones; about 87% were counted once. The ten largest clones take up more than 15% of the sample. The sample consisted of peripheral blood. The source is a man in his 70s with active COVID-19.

This chain's CDR3 is CASSQDGRGGYNEQFF. The CDR3, as DNA: TGCGCCAGCAGCCAAGATGGGAGGGGGGGCTACAATGAGCAGTTCTTC. The chain uses TRBV4-1 and TRBJ2-1; D is perhaps TRBD2 (7 bases). This CDR3 is built from 16 residues. The V end lost 0 bases, the J end lost 3 bases, and 12 bases lay between the germline ends. CDR1 and CDR2 from the germline V gene are MGHRA and YSYEKL.

As DNA, the CDR3 is TGTGCCAGCAGATACGAGGGCAATAGCAATCAGCCCCAGCATTTT. Protein: CASRYEGNSNQPQHF. V and J are TRBV6-5 and TRBJ1-5; no clear D gene. The V gene's germline CDR1 is MNHEY and CDR2 SVGAGI. The CDR3 spans 15 residues. V gave up 6 bases and J gave up 0 bases, with 12 bases separating them.

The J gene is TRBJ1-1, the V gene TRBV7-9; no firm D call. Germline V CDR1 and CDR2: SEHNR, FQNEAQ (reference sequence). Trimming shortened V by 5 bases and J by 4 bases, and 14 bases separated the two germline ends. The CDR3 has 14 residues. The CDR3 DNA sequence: TGTGCCAGCAGCCTAAACCGGGGTGCCACTGAAGCTTTCTTT. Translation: CASSLNRGATEAFF.

CDR3 in DNA: TGTGCCAGTAGTACATTACAGGCGTTCGAGAAAGCTTTCTTT. This translates into CASSTLQAFEKAFF. The chain recombines TRBV19 with TRBJ1-1, with TRBD1 as a possible D gene (5 bases). This CDR3 region has 14 residues. Germline V lookup: CDR1 LNHDA, CDR2 SQIVND (reference sequence). The V gene lost 4 bases and the J gene lost 9 bases, with 18 bases spanning the gap.

CDR3 sequence: CASSLERGLTRNEQFF. The CDR3 DNA is TGTGCCAGCAGCTTGGAGCGGGGACTAACTCGGAATGAGCAGTTCTTC. The chain joins TRBV5-6 to TRBJ2-1; 7 nucleotides match TRBD2. V trimming: 0 bases; J trimming: 7 bases; junction bases outside the gene matches: 10. This CDR3 contains 16 residues. Germline values: CDR1 SGHDT, CDR2 YYEEEE.

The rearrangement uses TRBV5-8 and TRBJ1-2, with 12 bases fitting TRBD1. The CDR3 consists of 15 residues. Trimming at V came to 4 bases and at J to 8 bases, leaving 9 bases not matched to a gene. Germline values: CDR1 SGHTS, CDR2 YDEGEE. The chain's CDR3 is CASSVPGTGGKGYTF. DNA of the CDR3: TGTGCCAGCAGCGTCCCCGGGACAGGGGGCAAAGGCTACACCTTC. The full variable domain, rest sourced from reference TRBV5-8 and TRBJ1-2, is EAGVTQSPTHLIKTRGQQATLRCSPISGHTSVYWYQQALGLGLQFLLWYDEGEERNRGNFPPRFSGRQFPNYSSELNVNALELEDSALYLCASSVPGTGGKGYTFGSGTRLTVV.

The CDR3 protein is CASSRLAGSEQYF. CDR3 DNA sequence: TGTGCCAGCAGTCGACTAGCGGGGAGTGAGCAGTACTTC. The V gene is TRBV12-3 or TRBV12-4, the J gene TRBJ2-7, with 11 bases lining up with TRBD2. The CDR3 contains 13 residues. Trimming cost V 5 bases and J 7 bases; bases outside gene matches: 4.